This record covers a single TCR beta chain. These data are taken from a study of blood T cell repertoires in COVID-19. Turning to the study itself: There were acute and convalescent COVID-19 samples, and they came from the United States, Italy and Spain. Sample material is recorded as cDNA or gDNA derived from T cells, B-cell-depleted T cells, or PBMCs.

The CDR3 is 15 amino acids. Trimming shortened V by 11 bases and J by 4 bases, and 20 bases separated the two germline ends. Germline CDR1 is MNHEY and CDR2 is SVGAGI. Original handling: From reference gene primer amplification, estimates of nucleated cell counts were derived. Measured with immunoSEQ multiplex PCR; TCRdb has only the in-frame clones, and not every one. The DNA gave D and trimming, while V, J and clone size come from that table. Here the sample spans about 62,000 clones, about four fifths being singletons. The chain has TRBV6-5 and TRBJ1-4; perhaps TRBD1 as D (5 bases). This sequence was found in a woman aged 45-65 years with active or convalescent COVID-19. The specimen sequenced was peripheral blood. This chain's CDR3 is CAGKTGGADNEKLFF. The DNA for the CDR3 is TGTGCCGGCAAGACCGGGGGAGCTGATAATGAAAAACTGTTTTTT.